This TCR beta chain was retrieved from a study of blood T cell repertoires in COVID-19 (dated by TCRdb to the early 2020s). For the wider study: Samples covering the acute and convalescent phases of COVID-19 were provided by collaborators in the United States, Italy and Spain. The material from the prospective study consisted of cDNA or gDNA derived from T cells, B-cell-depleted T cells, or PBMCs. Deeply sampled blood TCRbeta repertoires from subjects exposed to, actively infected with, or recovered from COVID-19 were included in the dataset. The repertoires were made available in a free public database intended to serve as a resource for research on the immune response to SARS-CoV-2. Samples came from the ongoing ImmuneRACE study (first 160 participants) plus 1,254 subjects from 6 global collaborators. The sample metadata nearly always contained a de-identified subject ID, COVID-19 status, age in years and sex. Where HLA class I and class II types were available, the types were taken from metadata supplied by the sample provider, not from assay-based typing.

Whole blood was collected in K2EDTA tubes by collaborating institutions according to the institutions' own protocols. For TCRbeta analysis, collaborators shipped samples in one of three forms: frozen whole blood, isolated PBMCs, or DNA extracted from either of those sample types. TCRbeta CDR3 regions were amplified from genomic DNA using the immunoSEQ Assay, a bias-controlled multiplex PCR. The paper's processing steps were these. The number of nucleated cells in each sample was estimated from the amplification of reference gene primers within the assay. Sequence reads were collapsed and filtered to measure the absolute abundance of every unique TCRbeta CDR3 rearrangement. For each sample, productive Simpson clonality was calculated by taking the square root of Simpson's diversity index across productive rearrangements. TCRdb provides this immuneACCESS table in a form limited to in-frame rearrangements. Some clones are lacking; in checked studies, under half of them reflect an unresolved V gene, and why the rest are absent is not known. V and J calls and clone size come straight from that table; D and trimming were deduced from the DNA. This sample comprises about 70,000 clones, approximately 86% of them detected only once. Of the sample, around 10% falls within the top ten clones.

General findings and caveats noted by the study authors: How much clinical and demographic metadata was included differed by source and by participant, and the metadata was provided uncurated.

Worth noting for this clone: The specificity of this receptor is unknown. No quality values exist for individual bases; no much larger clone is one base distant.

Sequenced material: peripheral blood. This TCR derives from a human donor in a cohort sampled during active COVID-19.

The nucleotides are TGCGCCAGCAGCCCCTCCACAGGGCGTCCCTACAATGAGCAGTTCTTC. Its product reads: CASSPSTGRPYNEQFF. The chain joins TRBV5-1 to TRBJ2-1; the D gene is possibly TRBD1, with 6 bases matching. Reading from cysteine to phenylalanine, the CDR3 counts 16 amino acids. CDR3 DNA is the only sequence kept; it has 48 bases, read in frame from the first base. V gives up 4 bases and J gives up 2 bases, and the segment between their germline ends measures 16 bases. From a lookup of the germline V gene, CDR1 and CDR2 are SGHRS and YFSETQ. Beyond the CDR3, the reference TRBV5-1 and TRBJ2-1 genes provide the residues; the full variable domain reads: KAGVTQTPRYLIKTRGQQVTLSCSPISGHRSVSWYQQTPGQGLQFLFEYFSETQRNKGNFPGRFSGRQFSNSRSEMNVSTLELGDSALYLCASSPSTGRPYNEQFFGPGTRLTVL.